This TCR beta chain was recovered during a study of shared clonotypes between healthy human individuals. The study's findings and limits: A generally larger estimated richness was seen in naive subsets than in memory subsets. Measured sharing among donors was expected to vary with sequencing depth. Sample collection involved blood only; tissue repertoires are likely different.

Turning to this clone: What it recognizes is unknown.

Germline assignment: CDR1 MDHEN and CDR2 SYDVKM. The V end was cut by 8 bases, the J end by 1 base, with 5 bases between. This CDR3 region has 11 residues. Libraries were prepared by immunoSEQ multiplex PCR; TCRdb keeps only in-frame clonotypes and omits some of them. Among 900,000 to 1,200,000 clones listed, 75% to 85% were seen once. Memory CD4+ cells were the fraction left after CD45RA+ naive selection. The V gene is TRBV28, the J gene TRBJ1-1, with unresolved D. The sequence was collected from a man between 18 and 29 years old in good health. Some clones in this sample may be carry-over from other donors' samples. The sample comprised memory CD4+ T cells from PBMCs. As to subset: CD45RA-negative fraction. The CDR3 region is CASLGNTEAFF. The DNA for the CDR3 is TGTGCCAGCCTAGGGAACACTGAAGCTTTCTTT.